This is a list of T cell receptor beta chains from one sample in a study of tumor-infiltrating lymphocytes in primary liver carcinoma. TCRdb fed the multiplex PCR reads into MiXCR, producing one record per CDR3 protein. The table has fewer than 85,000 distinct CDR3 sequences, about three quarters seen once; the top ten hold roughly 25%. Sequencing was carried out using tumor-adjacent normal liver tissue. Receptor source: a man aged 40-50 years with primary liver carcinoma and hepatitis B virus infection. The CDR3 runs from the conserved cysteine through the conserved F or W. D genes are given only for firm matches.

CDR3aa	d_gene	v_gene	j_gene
CACSVRDKSSYEQYF	.	TRBV10-2	TRBJ2-7
CASCFPGTSVTKNIQYF	TRBD2	TRBV11-1	TRBJ2-4
CASSYGTIGTYEQYF	TRBD2	TRBV6-5	TRBJ2-7
CASSRGAAAYEQYF	.	TRBV11-2	TRBJ2-7
CASSYSAEATDAQYF	.	TRBV6-6	TRBJ2-3
CNSSVGTGIYEQYF	.	TRBV9	TRBJ2-7
CASSQADRAFYNSPLHF	TRBD1	TRBV4-1	TRBJ1-6
CASSPRGLSTDTQYF	.	TRBV6-5	TRBJ2-3
CTSTLDSYSNQLQHF	.	TRBV6-2/TRBV6-3	TRBJ1-5
CATSETGVNTGTQYF	.	TRBV24-1	TRBJ2-3
CAISQELAPRTDTQYF	TRBD2	TRBV4-2	TRBJ2-3
CASSYPSGQGKGYTF	TRBD1	TRBV5-4	TRBJ1-2
CASSETWEQYF	.	TRBV6-1	TRBJ2-7
CASSLTGVGVDTQYF	TRBD1	TRBV2	TRBJ2-3
CASSIFRESTDMQYF	.	TRBV6-6	TRBJ2-3
CASSYSIPNLTYEQYF	.	TRBV6-2/TRBV6-3	TRBJ2-7
CGSSPGTSDYNEQFF	TRBD2	TRBV11-2	TRBJ2-1
CASSSEITGEPFF	.	TRBV7-9	TRBJ2-2
CANSLQGANTGELFF	TRBD1	TRBV5-1	TRBJ2-2
CASSSQALTDTQYF	.	TRBV6-2/TRBV6-3	TRBJ2-3
CSASGGRDYGYTF	.	TRBV29-1	TRBJ1-2
CSVEKERDGSYEQCF	.	TRBV29-1	TRBJ2-7
CSSSQDRSGFHNEQLF	.	TRBV4-3	TRBJ2-1
CASCFHGSYEQYF	.	TRBV11-2	TRBJ2-7
CASTATGGGQPQHF	TRBD1	TRBV12-3/TRBV12-4	TRBJ1-5
CSASLWGQDNSPLHF	TRBD1	TRBV20-1	TRBJ1-6
CASAEDRQVSTLGKLFF	.	TRBV10-3	TRBJ1-4
CSVSGTGASDTQYF	TRBD1	TRBV29-1	TRBJ2-3
CASSQSRTLNEQFF	.	TRBV7-3	TRBJ2-1
CASNSGRYNEQFF	.	TRBV19	TRBJ2-1
CASSSPTETGEQYF	.	TRBV19	TRBJ2-7
CASRPYNEQFF	.	TRBV11-2	TRBJ2-1
CASSKEEKRGETQYF	.	TRBV21-1	TRBJ2-5
CVSSLTFGEQYF	.	TRBV5-4	TRBJ2-7
CASSLLVGYYEQYF	.	TRBV28	TRBJ2-7
CASSLRLLASGSSGANVLTF	TRBD2	TRBV7-9	TRBJ2-6
CASSMSGTSEHERYF	TRBD2	TRBV5-4	TRBJ2-7
CASSPNTGGQKLFF	TRBD1	TRBV11-2	TRBJ1-4
CASRAGLRGEGYNEQFF	.	TRBV6-2/TRBV6-3	TRBJ2-1
CASSTACYGYTF	.	TRBV5-5	TRBJ1-2
CASSSWTGELFF	.	TRBV5-4	TRBJ2-2
CASSLGGGSKMGEQFF	TRBD2	TRBV12-3/TRBV12-4	TRBJ2-1
CANSEAALGVDEQYF	.	TRBV2	TRBJ2-7
CASSLEGTHYF	.	TRBV12-3/TRBV12-4	TRBJ2-5
CASSRGPQRAYNELFF	.	TRBV18	TRBJ2-1
CACSWGQGGVREQYF	TRBD1	TRBV5-1	TRBJ2-7
CASSFPGANGNKNIQYF	.	TRBV11-1	TRBJ2-4
CASNLDRAGDSDTQHF	.	TRBV11-2	.